The 14 T cell receptor beta chains below were found in one sample sequenced in a study of T cells in Graves' hyperthyroidism and ophthalmopathy. TCR beta CDR3 regions were amplified from RNA transcripts. The TCR CDR3 first-round RT-PCR relied on the HTBI primer set. MiXCR, applied by TCRdb to the multiplex PCR reads, yields one record per CDR3 protein. Of hundreds of thousands of distinct CDR3 sequences detected, 30% to 40% appear once; the ten largest clones hold roughly 30%. Sample: blood. Receptor source: a woman in her 40s with Graves' hyperthyroidism.

Only a few counts were recorded for this clonotype. The genes are TRBV5-1 and TRBJ1-6, with D perhaps TRBD1 (6 bases). V was pared by 3 bases and J by 0 bases, with 10 bases between. CDR1 and CDR2 (germline): SGHRS, YFSETQ. The CDR3 consists of 16 residues. CDR3 residues: CASSSDSSSYNSPLHF. CDR3 in DNA: TGCGCCAGCAGCTCGGACAGTAGCTCCTATAATTCACCCCTCCACTTT.

The chain joins TRBV12-3 or TRBV12-4 to TRBJ1-1; D is unresolved. The length of the CDR3 is 21 residues. V was cut by 5 bases and J by 8 bases, with 39 bases left in between. In DNA form, the CDR3 reads TGTGCCAGCAGTAGCCGGCGGGGTAGGATCACCATCGTCCGAGGACGGCAGGAAGCTTTCTTT. Translated: CASSSRRGRITIVRGRQEAFF.

This clonotype was counted between two and nine times. J is TRBJ1-3 and V is TRBV13, with TRBD1 as a possible D gene (6 bases). The V gene's germline CDR1 is PRHDT and CDR2 FYEKMQ (reference sequence). Trimming left V 5 bases short and J 3 bases short, with 14 bases between. The CDR3 covers 15 residues. CDR3 sequence reads: CASSRNTGSGNTIYF. The CDR3, as DNA: TGTGCCAGCAGCCGTAATACAGGGAGTGGAAACACCATATATTTT.

This clonotype was detected only a few times. V is TRBV5-1 and J is TRBJ2-5; D gene unclear. CDR1 SGHRS and CDR2 YFSETQ come from the germline V gene. V was trimmed by 3 bases and J by 5 bases, leaving 8 bases between them. This CDR3 spans 12 amino acids. The CDR3 region is CASSWTSETQYF. The CDR3 region has the DNA TGCGCCAGCAGCTGGACCTCGGAGACCCAGTACTTC.

V is TRBV28 and J is TRBJ2-7; 10 bases fit TRBD2. CDR1 is MDHEN, CDR2 SYDVKM, per germline. This CDR3 comprises 15 residues. The ends lost 6 bases at V and 7 bases at J; junction bases unmatched: 12. Here the CDR3 reads CASSPSGGTSGEQYF. As DNA, the CDR3 is TGTGCCAGCAGCCCTAGCGGGGGAACGTCGGGGGAGCAGTACTTC.

Points on this clonotype: A read error is likely, as this CDR3 ends without the conserved phenylalanine or tryptophan. V is TRBV7-2 and J is TRBJ1-1; D remains ambiguous. CDR3 size: 11 residues. Trimming shortened V by 3 bases and J by 4 bases, and 3 bases separated the two germline ends. Per the germline V gene, CDR1 is SGHTA and CDR2 is FQGNSA. This CDR3 reads CASSFITEAFL. The CDR3 nucleotides are TGTGCCAGCAGCTTTATCACTGAAGCTTTCCTT.

This clonotype appeared many times. The chain has TRBV29-1 and TRBJ2-7; the match to TRBD1 covers 12 bases. The V and J ends lost 7 bases and 6 bases, in that order; junction bases with no gene match: 7. This CDR3 has 13 amino acids. Germline assignment: CDR1 SQVTM and CDR2 ANQGSEA. CDR3 nucleotides: TGCAGCGCGGGGGACAGGGGGCCTCTCGAGCAGTACTTC. Protein sequence: CSAGDRGPLEQYF.

This clonotype was seen more than once but under ten times. The rearrangement uses TRBV29-1 and TRBJ1-5, with 7 bases fitting TRBD1. This CDR3 region has 13 residues. Losses at the gene ends were 3 bases for V and 5 bases for J; bases not matched to a gene: 4. Germline loops: CDR1 SQVTM, CDR2 ANQGSEA. The CDR3 reads CSVEDDRDQPQHF. The CDR3 DNA is TGCAGCGTTGAGGATGACAGGGATCAGCCCCAGCATTTT.

This clonotype was counted only a few times. The chain combines TRBV9 with TRBJ2-5, with 10 positions matching TRBD2. The V gene's germline CDR1 is SGDLS and CDR2 YYNGEE. This CDR3 has 16 amino acids. V lost 0 bases and J lost 7; bases outside the gene matches: 9. The CDR3 is CASSVAASGGSGTQYF. CDR3 DNA: TGTGCCAGCAGCGTAGCGGCTAGCGGGGGCTCAGGGACCCAGTACTTC.

This chain joins TRBV12-5 and TRBJ1-5; 8 bases fit TRBD1. The germline V gene encodes CDR1 LGHNT and CDR2 FRNRAP. The J segment lost 4 bases and the V segment lost 6 bases, leaving 11 bases of the junction unmatched. The CDR3 runs 16 residues. CDR3 coding DNA: TGTGCTAGTGGCCCCCCGAGACAGGGGTGGAATCAGCCCCAGCATTTT. Translation: CASGPPRQGWNQPQHF.

This clonotype has at least ten counts. The CDR3 region has the DNA TGTGCCAGCAGCACCGGACAGACGAATTCACCCCTCCACTTT. It is translated as CASSTGQTNSPLHF. V gene TRBV5-4 combines with J gene TRBJ1-6; maybe TRBD1 (6 bases). CDR1 is SGHNT and CDR2 is YYREEE in the germline V gene (reference sequence). There are 14 residues in the CDR3. Trimming stripped 4 bases from V and 7 bases from J, with 12 bases between.

The chain couples TRBV25-1 to TRBJ1-3, with TRBD1 identical over 9 bases. Germline values: CDR1 MGHDK, CDR2 SYGVNS. This CDR3 comprises 15 residues. Trimming cost V 6 bases and J 1 base; bases outside gene matches: 4. The CDR3 nucleotides read TGTGCCAGCAGCGGACAGGGGATATCTGGAAACACCATATATTTT. Its protein is CASSGQGISGNTIYF.

This clonotype has just a few counts. The chain recombines TRBV7-2 with TRBJ1-2, with TRBD1 as a possible D gene (5 bases). The V gene lost 5 bases and the J gene lost 1 base, with 14 bases spanning the gap. The germline CDR1 and CDR2 sequences are SGHTA and FQGNSA. The CDR3 covers 15 residues. CDR3 coding DNA: TGTGCCAGCAGCCCCGGGGACGGAATTAACTATGGCTACACCTTC. Its translation is CASSPGDGINYGYTF.

This clonotype was recorded many times. This chain links TRBV20-1 with TRBJ2-5; TRBD2 aligns across 7 bases. CDR3 length: 14 residues. J lost 5 bases, V lost 7 bases, and 13 bases had no gene match. Per germline, CDR1 DFQATT and CDR2 SNEGSKA (reference sequence). The CDR3 DNA sequence: TGCAGTGTTCCGGTGCTAGGGGAGGGCGAGACCCAGTACTTC. Its protein is CSVPVLGEGETQYF.